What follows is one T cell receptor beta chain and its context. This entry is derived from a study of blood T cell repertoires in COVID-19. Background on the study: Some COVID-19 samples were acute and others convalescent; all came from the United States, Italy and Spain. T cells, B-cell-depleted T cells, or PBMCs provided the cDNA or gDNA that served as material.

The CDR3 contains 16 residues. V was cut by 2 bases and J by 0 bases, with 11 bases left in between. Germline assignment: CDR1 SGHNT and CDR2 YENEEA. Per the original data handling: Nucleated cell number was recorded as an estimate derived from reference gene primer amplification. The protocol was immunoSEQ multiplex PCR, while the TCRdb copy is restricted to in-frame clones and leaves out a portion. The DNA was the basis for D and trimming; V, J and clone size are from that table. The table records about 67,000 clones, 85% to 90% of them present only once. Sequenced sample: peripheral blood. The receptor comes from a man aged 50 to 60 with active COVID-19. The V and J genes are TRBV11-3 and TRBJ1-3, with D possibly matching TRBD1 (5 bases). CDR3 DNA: TGTGCCAGCAGCTTACGTGGGGCCTCCTCTGGAAACACCATATATTTT. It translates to CASSLRGASSGNTIYF.